These 3 T cell receptor beta chains share one sample of origin, sequenced in a study of Ad26.COV2.S vaccination and SARS-CoV-2 variants. As for treatment: 19 received Ad26.COV2.S at low or high dose, single or two shots; about 5 received placebo; per-sample allocation not given. The study sampled participants on day 63 after the first vaccine or placebo injection. The method was immunoSEQ multiplex PCR; TCRdb's version includes in-frame clones alone and lacks a portion of them. This table has hundreds of thousands of clones, 70% to 90% appearing once. The sample in question was peripheral blood, obtained in a trial of Ad26.COV2.S vaccine versus placebo. Receptor source: a person between 18 and 65 years old who received the Ad26.COV2.S COVID-19 vaccine or a placebo.

The chain is built from TRBV10-3 and TRBJ1-1, with a possible D match to TRBD1 (5 bases). The CDR3 contains 13 residues. CDR1 ENHRY and CDR2 SYGVKD come from the germline V gene. The V end lost 0 bases, the J end lost 6 bases, and 8 bases lay between the germline ends. The CDR3 sequence: CAISESQGPEAFF. The CDR3 DNA reads as TGTGCCATCAGTGAGTCGCAGGGCCCTGAAGCTTTCTTT.

V is TRBV4-2 and J is TRBJ2-1, with 16 nucleotides matching TRBD2. With 8 bases clipped from V and 0 bases from J, the junction kept 4 bases outside the gene matches. Germline assignment: CDR1 LGHNA and CDR2 YNFKEQ. The CDR3 loop spans 17 amino acids. The DNA of the CDR3 is TGTGCCAGCGGGACTAGCGGGGGGGCGAGCTCCTACAATGAGCAGTTCTTC. Protein product: CASGTSGGASSYNEQFF.

This rearrangement joins TRBV2 to TRBJ2-6, with D tentatively TRBD2 (6 bases). This CDR3 contains 15 residues. The germline V gene encodes CDR1 SNHLY and CDR2 FYNNEI. The germline V and J ends were trimmed by 6 bases and 1 base, with 10 bases remaining between them. CDR3 coding DNA: TGTGCCAGCAGCCTGGAGGGGTCTGGGGCCAACGTCCTGACTTTC. This encodes CASSLEGSGANVLTF.